This T cell receptor (beta chain) was recorded in a study of identifying expanded T cells in peripheral blood. Produced via immunoSEQ multiplex PCR; TCRdb's table is partial and in-frame only. Here the sample spans 100,000 or so clones, approximately 88% being singletons. General study results and limits: Variance in clone template counts between two-week samples significantly increased with total template count across all healthy donors. Technical replicates showed around 1.3 changed clones; roughly two weeks approximately 15; four weeks 19.

Germline V gene lookup returns CDR1 SGHTA and CDR2 FQGNSA. The CDR3 spans 12 residues. V shed 11 bases and J shed 5 bases, with 15 bases lying between them. Collection occurred without any documented infections or immune events in donors. Comment on this clone: The antigen is not known.

This receptor was taken from a person aged 18 to 75 in good health. Sequenced sample: blood. The chain joins TRBV7-2 to TRBJ1-2; a weak D match, TRBD1 (5 bases). CDR3 coding DNA: TGTGCCTTACGAGGGGCCCTATATGGCTACACCTTC. Amino acid sequence: CALRGALYGYTF.